Detailed here is one T cell receptor (beta chain). Its antigen is as yet unknown. In germline, CDR1 is GTSNPN, CDR2 SVGIG (reference sequence). CDR3 length: 16 amino acids. J lost 4 bases, V lost 0 bases, and 11 bases had no gene match. The sample originates from a study of T cells in Graves' hyperthyroidism and ophthalmopathy. Study-level points and caveats: Blood also carried most thyroid clonotypes expanded above 0.001. Stable hyperthyroidism was told apart from ophthalmopathy by a model built on 13 V-J features.

Amplification targeted TCR beta CDR3 regions from RNA transcripts. TCR CDR3 underwent first-round RT-PCR with the HTBI primer set. Each CDR3 protein gets one entry after TCRdb re-called the multiplex PCR reads with MiXCR. The table has about 350,000 distinct CDR3 sequences, about 15% seen once; the top ten hold around 23%. Over 18 months, lack of ophthalmopathy progression marked Graves' hyperthyroidism as stable. Fresh 10 ml peripheral blood yielded PBMCs. The receptor comes from a woman aged 30 to 39 with Graves' hyperthyroidism. The V call is TRBV30, the J call TRBJ1-1; TRBD1 matches at 7 bases. The sequenced material came from blood. The CDR3 sequence is CAWSVRSAGGLTEAFF. Here the CDR3 DNA reads TGTGCCTGGAGTGTACGTAGTGCAGGGGGTCTCACTGAAGCTTTCTTT.